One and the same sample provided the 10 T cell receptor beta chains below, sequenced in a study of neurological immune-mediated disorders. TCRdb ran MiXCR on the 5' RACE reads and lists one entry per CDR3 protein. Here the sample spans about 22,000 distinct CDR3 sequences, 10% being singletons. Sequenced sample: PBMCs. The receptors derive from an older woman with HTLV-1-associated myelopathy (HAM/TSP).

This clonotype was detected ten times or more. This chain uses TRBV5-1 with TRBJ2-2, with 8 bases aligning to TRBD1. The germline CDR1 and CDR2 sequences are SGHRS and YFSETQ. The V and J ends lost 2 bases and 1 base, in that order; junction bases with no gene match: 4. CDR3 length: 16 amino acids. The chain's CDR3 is CASSLAGTGNTGELFF. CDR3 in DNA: TGCGCCAGCAGCTTAGCCGGGACAGGGAACACCGGGGAGCTGTTTTTT.

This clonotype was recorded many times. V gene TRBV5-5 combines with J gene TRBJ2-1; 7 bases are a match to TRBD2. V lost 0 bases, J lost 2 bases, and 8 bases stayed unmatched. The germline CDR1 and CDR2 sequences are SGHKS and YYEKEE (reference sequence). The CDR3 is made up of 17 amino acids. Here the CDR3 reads CASSLAGGPSTYNEQFF. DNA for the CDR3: TGTGCCAGCAGCTTGGCGGGGGGTCCTTCGACCTACAATGAGCAGTTCTTC. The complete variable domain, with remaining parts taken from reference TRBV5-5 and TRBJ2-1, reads DAGVTQSPTHLIKTRGQQVTLRCSPISGHKSVSWYQQVLGQGPQFIFQYYEKEERGRGNFPDRFSARQFPNYSSELNVNALLLGDSALYLCASSLAGGPSTYNEQFFGPGTRLTVL.

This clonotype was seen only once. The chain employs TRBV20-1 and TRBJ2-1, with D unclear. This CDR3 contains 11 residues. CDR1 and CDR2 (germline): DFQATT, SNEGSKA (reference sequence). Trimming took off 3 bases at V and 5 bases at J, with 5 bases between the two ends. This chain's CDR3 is CSASTHNEQFF. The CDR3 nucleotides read TGCAGTGCTAGCACCCACAATGAGCAGTTCTTC.

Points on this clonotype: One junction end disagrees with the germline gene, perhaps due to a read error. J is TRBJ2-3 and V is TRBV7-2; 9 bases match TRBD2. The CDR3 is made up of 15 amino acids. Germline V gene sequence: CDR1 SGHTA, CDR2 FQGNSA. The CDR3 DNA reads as TGTGCCAACAGCTTAGTATGGCGGGGGGGTGTTACGCAGTATTTT. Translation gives CANSLVWRGGVTQYF.

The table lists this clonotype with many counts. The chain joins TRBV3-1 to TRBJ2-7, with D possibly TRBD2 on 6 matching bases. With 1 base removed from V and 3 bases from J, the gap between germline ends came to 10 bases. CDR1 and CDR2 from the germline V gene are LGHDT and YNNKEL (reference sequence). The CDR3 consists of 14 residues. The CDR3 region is CASSQGAGSYEQYF. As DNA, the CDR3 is TGTGCCAGCAGCCAAGGGGCGGGAAGCTACGAGCAGTACTTC.

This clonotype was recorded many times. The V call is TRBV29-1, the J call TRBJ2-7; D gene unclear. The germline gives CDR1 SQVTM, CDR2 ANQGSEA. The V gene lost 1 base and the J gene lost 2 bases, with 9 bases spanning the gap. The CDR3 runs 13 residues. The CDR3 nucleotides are TGCAGCGTTGAAGTGCTGGGGACCTACGAGCAGTACTTC. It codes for CSVEVLGTYEQYF.

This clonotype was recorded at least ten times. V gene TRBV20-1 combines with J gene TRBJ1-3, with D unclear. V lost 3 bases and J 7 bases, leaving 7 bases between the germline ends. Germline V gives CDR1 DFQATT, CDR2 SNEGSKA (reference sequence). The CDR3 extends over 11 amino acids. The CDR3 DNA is TGCAGTGCTAGCAGGACTAACACCATATATTTT. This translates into CSASRTNTIYF.

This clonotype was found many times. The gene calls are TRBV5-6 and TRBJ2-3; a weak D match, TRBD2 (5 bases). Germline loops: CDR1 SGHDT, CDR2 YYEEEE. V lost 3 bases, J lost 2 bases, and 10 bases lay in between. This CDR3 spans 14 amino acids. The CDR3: CASSSDLYTDTQYF. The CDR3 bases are TGTGCCAGCAGCTCGGACTTATACACAGATACGCAGTATTTT.

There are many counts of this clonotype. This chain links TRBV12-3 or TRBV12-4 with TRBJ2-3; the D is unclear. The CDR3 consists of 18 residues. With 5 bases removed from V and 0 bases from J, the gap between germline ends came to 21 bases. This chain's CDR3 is CASSPPSPRPFSTDTQYF. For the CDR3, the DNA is TGTGCCAGCAGTCCCCCCTCCCCCAGACCCTTTAGCACAGATACGCAGTATTTT.

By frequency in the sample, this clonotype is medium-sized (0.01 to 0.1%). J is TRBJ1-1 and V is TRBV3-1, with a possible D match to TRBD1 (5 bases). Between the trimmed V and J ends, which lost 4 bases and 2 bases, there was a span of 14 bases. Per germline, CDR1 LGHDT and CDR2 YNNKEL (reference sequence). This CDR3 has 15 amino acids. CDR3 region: CASSLGVLSNTEAFF. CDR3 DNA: TGTGCCAGCAGCCTAGGGGTCCTGTCTAACACTGAAGCTTTCTTT. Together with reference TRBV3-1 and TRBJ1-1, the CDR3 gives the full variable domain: DTAVSQTPKYLVTQMGNDKSIKCEQNLGHDTMYWYKQDSKKFLKIMFSYNNKELIINETVPNRFSPKSPDKAHLNLHINSLELGDSAVYFCASSLGVLSNTEAFFGQGTRLTVV.